This T cell receptor (beta chain) was captured in a study of identical twins. Notes on the study in general: Twin pairs had excess sharing that was weaker in beta out-of-frame sequences.

This clonotype was detected only a few times. Its specificity is unknown. TCRdb re-called the 5' RACE reads through MiXCR, storing one row per CDR3 protein. The table records around 450,000 distinct CDR3 sequences, about 14% of them present only once. These same records also appear under a second study, on yellow fever vaccine responses in identical twins.

The receptor was isolated from a woman aged 18-29 years in good health. The sample taken for sequencing was CD4+ T cells sorted from blood.

CDR3 DNA sequence: TGTTCGACCCACGAAGCCTCCTCGGGGGATACGCAGTATTTT. Translating it yields CSTHEASSGDTQYF. This chain uses TRBV2 with TRBJ2-3, with a tentative D call TRBD2 (5 bases). The CDR3 runs to 14 residues. CDR1 and CDR2 (germline): SNHLY, FYNNEI.